This paragraph covers one TCR beta chain sequence. This table comes from immunoSEQ multiplex PCR, and its TCRdb copy is limited to in-frame clones, with some not included. This table has about 400,000 clones, approximately 90% appearing once. The CDR3 contains 15 residues. After removal of 3 bases from V and 7 bases from J, the junction contained 6 bases not matched to a gene. Germline-derived CDR1 and CDR2 are SGHVS and FQNEAQ. The source of the sample is a study of blood T cell repertoires in COVID-19. The rearrangement links TRBV7-8 to TRBJ2-3; 11 positions agree with TRBD2. The material sequenced was PBMCs or T cells enriched from blood (not recorded which). The receptor comes from a woman younger than 30 with acute COVID-19. CDR3 nucleotides: TGTGCCAGCAGCTTGAGTCTAGCGGGGGGAAATACGCAGTATTTT. It yields the protein CASSLSLAGGNTQYF. The variable domain in full, with the rest retrieved from reference TRBV7-8 and TRBJ2-3, is GAGVSQSPRYKVAKRGQDVALRCDPISGHVSLFWYQQALGQGPEFLTYFQNEAQLDKSGLPSDRFFAERPEGSVSTLKIQRTQQEDSAVYLCASSLSLAGGNTQYFGPGTRLTVL.